This T cell receptor (beta chain) is from a study of molecular identifiers for immune sequencing clone quantification. Broader study findings: A single cell's spiked Jurkat TCR RNA was reportedly detectable among roughly 1 million naive cells. Clones above 20 RNA copies contained over 99% of effector molecules and under 1% of naive molecules.

Looked up from germline, CDR1 is DFQATT and CDR2 is SNEGSKA (reference sequence). CDR3 size: 13 residues. Trimming shortened V by 0 bases and J by 2 bases, and 8 bases separated the two germline ends. A single record per CDR3 protein comes from TCRdb applying MiXCR to the PCR reads. The sample carries some 580,000 distinct CDR3 sequences, around 25% recorded once. With respect to this clonotype: What it binds is unknown.

This receptor was obtained from a human donor in good health. Some libraries in this study had Jurkat cell RNA spiked in. The chain recombines TRBV20-1 with TRBJ2-7; D not resolved. Material: naive CD8+ T cells from blood, with Jurkat cell RNA spiked in. Subset specified: FACS-sorted CD8+CD4-CCR7+CD45RA+ naive T cells. The CDR3: CSARDNIAYEQYF. The CDR3 DNA reads as TGCAGTGCTAGAGATAATATAGCCTACGAGCAGTACTTC.